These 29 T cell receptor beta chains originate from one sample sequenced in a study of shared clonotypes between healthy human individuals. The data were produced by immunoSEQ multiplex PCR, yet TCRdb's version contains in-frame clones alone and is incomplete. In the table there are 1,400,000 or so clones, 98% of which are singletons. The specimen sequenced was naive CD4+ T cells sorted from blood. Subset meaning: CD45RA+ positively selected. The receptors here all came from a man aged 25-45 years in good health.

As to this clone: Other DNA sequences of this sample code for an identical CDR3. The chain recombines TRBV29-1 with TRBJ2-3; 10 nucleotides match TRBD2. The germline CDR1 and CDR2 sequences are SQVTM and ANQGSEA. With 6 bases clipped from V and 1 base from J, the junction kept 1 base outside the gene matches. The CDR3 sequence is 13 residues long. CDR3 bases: TGCAGCGTAGGGACTAGCGGCACAGATACGCAGTATTTT. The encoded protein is CSVGTSGTDTQYF.

CDR3 protein: CASSRWGGLAGQETQYF. In nucleotides, the CDR3 is TGTGCCAGCAGCCGATGGGGGGGACTAGCGGGCCAAGAGACCCAGTACTTC. The chain employs TRBV7-7 and TRBJ2-5, with 12 bases that match TRBD2. The V and J ends lost 5 bases and 1 base, in that order; junction bases with no gene match: 8. There are 17 residues in the CDR3. Germline V gene data show CDR1 as SSHAT and CDR2 as FNYEAQ (reference sequence).

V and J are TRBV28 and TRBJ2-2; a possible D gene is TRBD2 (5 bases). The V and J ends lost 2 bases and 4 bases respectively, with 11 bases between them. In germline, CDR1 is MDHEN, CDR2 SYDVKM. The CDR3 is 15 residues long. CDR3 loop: CASSLGSVGTGELFF. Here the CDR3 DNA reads TGTGCCAGCAGTTTAGGTAGCGTAGGCACCGGGGAGCTGTTTTTT.

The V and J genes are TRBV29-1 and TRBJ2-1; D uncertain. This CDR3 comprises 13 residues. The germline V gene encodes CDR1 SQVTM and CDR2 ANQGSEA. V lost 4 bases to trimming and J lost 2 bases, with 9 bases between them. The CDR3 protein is CSVGWGTYNEQFF. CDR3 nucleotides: TGCAGCGTTGGTTGGGGAACCTACAATGAGCAGTTCTTC.

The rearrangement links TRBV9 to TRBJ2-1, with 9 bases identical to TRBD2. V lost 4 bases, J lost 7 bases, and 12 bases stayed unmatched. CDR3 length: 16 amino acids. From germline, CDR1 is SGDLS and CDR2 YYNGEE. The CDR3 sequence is CASSPRLADEGNEQFF. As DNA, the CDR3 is TGTGCCAGCAGCCCCCGACTAGCGGATGAGGGTAATGAGCAGTTCTTC.

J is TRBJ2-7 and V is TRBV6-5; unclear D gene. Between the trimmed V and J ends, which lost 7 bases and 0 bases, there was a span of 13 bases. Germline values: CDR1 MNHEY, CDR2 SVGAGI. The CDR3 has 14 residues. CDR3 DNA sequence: TGTGCCAGCAATAGCCACCGATCCTCCTACGAGCAGTACTTC. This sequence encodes CASNSHRSSYEQYF.

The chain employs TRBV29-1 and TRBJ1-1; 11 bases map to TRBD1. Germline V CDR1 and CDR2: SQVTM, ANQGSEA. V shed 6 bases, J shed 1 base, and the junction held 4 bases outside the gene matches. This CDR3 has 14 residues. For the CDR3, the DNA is TGCAGCGTCTCTGGGACAGGGGGGAACACTGAAGCTTTCTTT. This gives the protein CSVSGTGGNTEAFF.

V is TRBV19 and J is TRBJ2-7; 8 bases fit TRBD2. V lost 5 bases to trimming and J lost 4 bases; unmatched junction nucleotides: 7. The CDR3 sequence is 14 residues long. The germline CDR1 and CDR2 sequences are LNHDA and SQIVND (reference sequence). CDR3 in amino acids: CASSEERELYEQYF. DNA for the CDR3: TGTGCCAGTAGTGAGGAGCGGGAGTTGTACGAGCAGTACTTC.

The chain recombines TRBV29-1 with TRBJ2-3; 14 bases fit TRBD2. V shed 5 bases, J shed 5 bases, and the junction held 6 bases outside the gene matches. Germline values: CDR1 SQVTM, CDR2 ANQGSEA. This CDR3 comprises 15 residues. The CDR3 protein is CSVRGTSGGVDTQYF. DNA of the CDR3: TGCAGCGTTCGCGGGACTAGCGGGGGAGTAGATACGCAGTATTTT.

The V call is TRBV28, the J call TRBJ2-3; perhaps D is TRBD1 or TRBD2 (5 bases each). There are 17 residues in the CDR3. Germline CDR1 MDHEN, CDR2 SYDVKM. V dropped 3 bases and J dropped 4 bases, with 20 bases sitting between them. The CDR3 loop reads CASSFPYGTSRSDTQYF. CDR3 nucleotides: TGTGCCAGCAGTTTCCCCTACGGGACCTCTCGTTCAGATACGCAGTATTTT.

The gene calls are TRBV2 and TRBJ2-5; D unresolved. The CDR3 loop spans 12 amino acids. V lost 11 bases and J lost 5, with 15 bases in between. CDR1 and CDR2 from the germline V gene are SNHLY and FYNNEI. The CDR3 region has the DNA TGTGCCGGCAATTTTTTAGGGGAGACCCAGTACTTC. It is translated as CAGNFLGETQYF.

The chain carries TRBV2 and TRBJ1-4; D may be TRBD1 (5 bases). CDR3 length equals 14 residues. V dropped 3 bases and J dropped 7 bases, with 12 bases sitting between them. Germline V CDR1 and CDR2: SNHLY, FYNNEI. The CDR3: CASSDGGIGEKLFF. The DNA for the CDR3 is TGTGCCAGCAGTGATGGGGGTATTGGTGAAAAACTGTTTTTT.

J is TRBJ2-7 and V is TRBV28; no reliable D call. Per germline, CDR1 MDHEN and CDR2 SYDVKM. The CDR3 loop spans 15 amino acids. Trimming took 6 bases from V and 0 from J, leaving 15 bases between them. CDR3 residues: CASRPLGPTSYEQYF. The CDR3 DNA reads TGTGCCAGCAGACCGTTAGGTCCGACCTCCTACGAGCAGTACTTC.

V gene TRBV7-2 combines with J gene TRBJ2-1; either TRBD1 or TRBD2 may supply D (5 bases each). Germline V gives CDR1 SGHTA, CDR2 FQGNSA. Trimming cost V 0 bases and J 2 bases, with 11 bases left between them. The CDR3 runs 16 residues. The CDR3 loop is CASSLAFGAAYNEQFF. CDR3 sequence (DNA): TGTGCCAGCAGCTTAGCGTTCGGGGCAGCCTACAATGAGCAGTTCTTC.

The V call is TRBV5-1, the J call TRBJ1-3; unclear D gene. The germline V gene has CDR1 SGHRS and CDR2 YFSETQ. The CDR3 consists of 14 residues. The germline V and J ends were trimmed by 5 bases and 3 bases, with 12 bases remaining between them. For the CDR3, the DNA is TGCGCCAGCAGATCGAACGCAGTTGGAAACACCATATATTTT. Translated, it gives CASRSNAVGNTIYF. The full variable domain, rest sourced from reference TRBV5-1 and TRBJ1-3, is KAGVTQTPRYLIKTRGQQVTLSCSPISGHRSVSWYQQTPGQGLQFLFEYFSETQRNKGNFPGRFSGRQFSNSRSEMNVSTLELGDSALYLCASRSNAVGNTIYFGEGSWLTVV.

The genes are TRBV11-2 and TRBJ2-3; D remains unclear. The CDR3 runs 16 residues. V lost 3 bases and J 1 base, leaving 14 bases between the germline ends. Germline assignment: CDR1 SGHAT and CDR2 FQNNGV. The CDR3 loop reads CASSFTSADGTDTQYF. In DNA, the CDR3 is TGTGCCAGCAGCTTTACGAGCGCTGATGGCACAGATACGCAGTATTTT.

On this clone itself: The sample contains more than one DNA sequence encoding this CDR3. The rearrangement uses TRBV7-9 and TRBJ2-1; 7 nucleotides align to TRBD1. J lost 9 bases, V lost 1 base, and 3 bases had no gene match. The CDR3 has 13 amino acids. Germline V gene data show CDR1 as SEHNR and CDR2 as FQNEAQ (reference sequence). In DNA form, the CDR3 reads TGTGCCAGCAGCTTAGTAGGGGGCGGTGAGCAGTTCTTC. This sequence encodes CASSLVGGGEQFF. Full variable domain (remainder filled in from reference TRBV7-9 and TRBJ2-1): DTGVSQNPRHKITKRGQNVTFRCDPISEHNRLYWYRQTLGQGPEFLTYFQNEAQLEKSRLLSDRFSAERPKGSFSTLEIQRTEQGDSAMYLCASSLVGGGEQFFGPGTRLTVL.

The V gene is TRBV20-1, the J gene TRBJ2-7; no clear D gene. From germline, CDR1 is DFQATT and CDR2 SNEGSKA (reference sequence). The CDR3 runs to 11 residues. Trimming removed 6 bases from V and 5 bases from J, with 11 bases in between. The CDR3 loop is CSAKLVDEQYF. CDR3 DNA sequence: TGCAGTGCGAAGTTGGTTGACGAGCAGTACTTC.

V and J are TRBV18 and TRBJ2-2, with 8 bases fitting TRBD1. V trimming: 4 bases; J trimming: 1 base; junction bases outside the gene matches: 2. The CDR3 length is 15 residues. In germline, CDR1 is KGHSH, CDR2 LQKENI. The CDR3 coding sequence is TGTGCCAGCTCACAGGGACAGGTGAACACCGGGGAGCTGTTTTTT. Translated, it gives CASSQGQVNTGELFF.

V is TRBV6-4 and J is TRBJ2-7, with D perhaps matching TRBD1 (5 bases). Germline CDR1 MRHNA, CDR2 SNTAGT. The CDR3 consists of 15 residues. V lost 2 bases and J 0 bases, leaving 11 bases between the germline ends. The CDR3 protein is CASSDKHGASYEQYF. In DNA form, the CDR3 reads TGTGCCAGCAGTGACAAACATGGGGCCTCCTACGAGCAGTACTTC.

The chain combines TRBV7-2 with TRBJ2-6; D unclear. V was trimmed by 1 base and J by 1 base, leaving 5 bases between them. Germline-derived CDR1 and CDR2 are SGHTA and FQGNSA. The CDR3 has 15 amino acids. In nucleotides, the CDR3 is TGTGCCAGCAGCTTAGTTCCGTCTGGGGCCAACGTCCTGACTTTC. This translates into CASSLVPSGANVLTF.

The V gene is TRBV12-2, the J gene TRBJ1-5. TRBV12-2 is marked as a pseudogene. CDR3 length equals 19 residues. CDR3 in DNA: TGTGCAAGTCGCTTAAATAAGGGTGTCGAGTACCCAAGCAATCAGCCCCAGCATTTT. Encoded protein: CASRLNKGVEYPSNQPQHF.

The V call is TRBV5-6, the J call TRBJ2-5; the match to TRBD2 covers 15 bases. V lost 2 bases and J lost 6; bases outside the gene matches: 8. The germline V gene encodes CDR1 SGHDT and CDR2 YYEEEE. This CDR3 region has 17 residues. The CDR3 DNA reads TGTGCCAGCAGCTTCAGGACTAGCGGGAGGGCCGCGAAGACCCAGTACTTC. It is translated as CASSFRTSGRAAKTQYF.

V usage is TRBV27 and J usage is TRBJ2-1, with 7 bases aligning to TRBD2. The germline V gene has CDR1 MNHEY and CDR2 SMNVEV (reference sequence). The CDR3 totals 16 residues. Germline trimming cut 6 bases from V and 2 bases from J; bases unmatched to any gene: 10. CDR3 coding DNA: TGTGCCAGCAGGCTAGAGAGGCTAGCGGCCTACAATGAGCAGTTCTTC. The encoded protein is CASRLERLAAYNEQFF.

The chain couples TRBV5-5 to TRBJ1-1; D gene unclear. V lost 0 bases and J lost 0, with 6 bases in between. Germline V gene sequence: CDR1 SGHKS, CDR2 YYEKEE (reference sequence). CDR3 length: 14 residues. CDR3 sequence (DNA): TGTGCCAGCAGCTTGGCAGCCATGAACACTGAAGCTTTCTTT. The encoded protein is CASSLAAMNTEAFF.

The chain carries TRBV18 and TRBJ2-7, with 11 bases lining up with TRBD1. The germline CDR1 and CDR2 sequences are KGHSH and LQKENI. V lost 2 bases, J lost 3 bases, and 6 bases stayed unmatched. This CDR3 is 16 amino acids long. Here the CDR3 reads CASSPNFGTGGYEQYF. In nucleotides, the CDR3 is TGTGCCAGCTCACCAAATTTCGGGACAGGGGGCTACGAGCAGTACTTC.

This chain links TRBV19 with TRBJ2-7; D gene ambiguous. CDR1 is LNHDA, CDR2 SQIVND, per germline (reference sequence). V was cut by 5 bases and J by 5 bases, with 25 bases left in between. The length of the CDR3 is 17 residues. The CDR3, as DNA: TGTGCCAGTAGTCTAAACCACGGACGGAGTTTTAACCACGAGCAGTACTTC. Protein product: CASSLNHGRSFNHEQYF.

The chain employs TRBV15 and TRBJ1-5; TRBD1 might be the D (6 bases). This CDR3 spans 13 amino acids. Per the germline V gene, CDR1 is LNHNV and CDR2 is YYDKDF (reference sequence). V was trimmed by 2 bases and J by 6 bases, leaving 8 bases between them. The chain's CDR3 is CATSRYRVQPQHF. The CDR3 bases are TGTGCCACCAGCAGATACAGGGTTCAGCCCCAGCATTTT.

The CDR3 reads CAIRRDVGTGELFF. In DNA form, the CDR3 reads TGTGCCATCAGGCGGGATGTTGGGACCGGGGAGCTGTTTTTT. This sequence joins TRBV10-3 and TRBJ2-2; D may be TRBD2 (6 bases). Germline loops: CDR1 ENHRY, CDR2 SYGVKD. Between the trimmed V and J ends, which lost 6 bases and 5 bases, there was a span of 13 bases. This CDR3 is built from 14 residues.